The T cell receptor delta chain described here comes from a study of gamma delta lymphoproliferative disorders and STAT genes (dated by TCRdb to between 2017 and 2018). Describing the broader study: Among the 9 sequenced Tgammadelta LGLL patients, 4 had symptomatic disease and 5 had an indolent course. The LymphoTrack Dx TCRG Assay was used to build gamma-chain libraries from a minimum of 50 ng of genomic DNA. The TCR-sequenced pilot group comprised several Tgammadelta large granular lymphocyte leukemia patients and a couple of hepatosplenic T-cell lymphoma patients. Within a larger immunophenotypic and STAT-mutation study, TCR gamma and delta CDR3 repertoires were profiled by deep sequencing in Tgammadelta lymphoproliferative disease patients and healthy controls. To confirm results, a couple of gamma-chain samples and all delta-chain samples were sequenced twice. Since no corresponding Invivoscribe delta assay was available, delta-chain libraries were prepared following the standard operating procedure of the EuroClonality-NGS working group.

Here is what the overall study found, with its caveats: Major clones in indolent patients were dominated by Vgamma9-JgammaP and Vdelta2-Ddelta3-Jdelta1 rearrangements, whereas these rearrangements were absent in symptomatic patients, in whom less common gene combinations were used. When whole repertoires were clustered, patient gamma repertoires were grouped separately from healthy controls, whereas no separation between groups was observed for delta repertoires. The authors pointed out that NGS specificity may be lower at low frequencies, so whether leukemic clones are public or private needs to be confirmed. Nearly all major patient gamma and delta clonotypes were public, shared with at least one healthy donor; only two gamma clonotypes were private to disease. T cells in controls likely covered a range of maturation stages, whereas leukemic cells were skewed toward terminal effectors, which could potentially limit comparisons between patients and controls.

For both patients and controls, peripheral blood mononuclear cells were isolated, and the genomic DNA from these cells was used for TCR sequencing. A median age of about 68 years was recorded for the sequenced patients, of whom about 5 were male and 6 were female. Patients were recruited at a single hematology unit in Padova, Italy, and were reclassified as T-LGLL or HSTCL according to 2017 WHO criteria. Every patient sample was obtained either before therapy or while the patient was off therapy. Many counts were recorded for this clone. What this receptor recognizes is not known. This likely stems from a read error, as it lies one base from a far larger clone. The CDR3 numbers 15 residues from cysteine through phenylalanine. The CDR3 DNA has 45 bases and is translated from base 1. V ends up 6 bases short and J 2 bases short, with an unmatched junction base count of 5. The germline V gene sets CDR1 to GEAIGNYY and CDR2 to EKD.

Both library methods used multiplex PCR with primers targeting conserved V and J regions of the TCR genes. Purified and pooled amplicons were sequenced on an Illumina MiSeq platform. Processing in the source paper ran as follows. V(D)J alignment, clonotype assembly and translation were done with MiXCR, while functionality assessment and CDR3 repertoire analyses were done with VDJtools. CDR3 was defined according to IMGT, and analyses were limited to productive sequences using functional genes, with ORF genes and pseudogenes excluded. A custom Python script was used to look across all patients and controls for identical amino acid CDR3s belonging to major clonotypes, meaning those with a frequency of >=5%. A one-sided non-parametric Wilcoxon test was used to compare clonotype frequencies between patients and controls. Public reads were reanalyzed in TCRdb with CATT, and rows carrying the same DNA were merged afterwards. The V and J calls, along with clone size, are taken from TCRdb and not from the paper's own processing. For this sample there are over 350 delta-chain clones; about 4.3% appear just once. Jointly, the top ten make up 96% of the sample.

The V gene is TRDV2 and the J gene is TRDJ1; TRDD3 matches 13 bases in the middle. Sequencing was done on a sample of blood. The TCR was taken from a human donor with gamma-delta T-cell large granular lymphocyte leukemia. The sequenced DNA is TGTGCCTGTAACGTACTGGGGGATACGACCGATAAACTCATCTTT. The encoded protein is CACNVLGDTTDKLIF.